The T cell receptor (beta chain) described here comes from a study of T cell repertoires in cytomegalovirus infection. Across the study: It was recently identified HLA-C-restricted and well-studied HLA-B-restricted CMV epitopes that the study used. Signatures in public TCR beta sequences pointed to both CMV infection and matching HLA type.

TCRdb redid the calling of the reads with MiXCR, one entry per CDR3 protein. The table records 95,000 to 120,000 distinct CDR3 sequences, 30% of them present only once. This clonotype has a count of ten or more. Its antigen remains unknown. Trimming left V 1 base short and J 1 base short, with 13 bases between. CDR1 is SGHVS, CDR2 FQNEAQ, per germline. The CDR3 totals 16 residues. Study-wide results and caveats: CMV-specific HLA-C-restricted TCR beta clonotypes dominated the ex vivo response. Using cumulative public TCR beta family frequency, the authors identified those who carried CMV together with the relevant HLA.

Source: CD8+ T cells from cultured PBMCs, taken from culture after CMV antigen stimulation. This clonotype originated in a human donor in good health (CMV status not recorded). Some clones in this sample may be carry-over from other donors' samples. The rearrangement links TRBV7-8 to TRBJ2-5, with a possible D match to TRBD2 (7 bases). CDR3 nucleotide sequence: TGTGCCAGCAGCTTAGTAGGCGGGGGCCCCCAAGAGACCCAGTACTTC. It translates to CASSLVGGGPQETQYF.